This T cell receptor (beta chain) was sequenced during a study of cytomegalovirus exposure and HLA in healthy donors. General study findings and limits: Earlier findings revealed that most TCR beta V segments proved productive either about 90% or about 30% of the time. Per a later analysis, HLA-associated TCR beta chains showed more clonal expansion than other, equally common TCR beta chains.

Primers included in the PCR were 60 Vbeta and 13 Jbeta primers. Here immunoSEQ multiplex PCR was the method, and the copy in TCRdb shows in-frame clones only, minus some. This table has approximately 190,000 clones, 75% to 80% appearing once. This clone was observed a handful of times. What it recognizes is unknown. The specimen sequenced was PBMCs. This clonotype originated in a woman aged 25 to 39 in good health and CMV-seropositive.

CDR3 loop: CASSGQVGSPLHF. Written as DNA, the CDR3 is TGTGCCAGCAGTGGCCAGGTTGGTTCACCCCTCCACTTT. V gene TRBV27 combines with J gene TRBJ1-6; the D is unclear. The CDR3 spans 13 residues. V gave up 5 bases and J gave up 9 bases, with 11 bases separating them. Per the germline V gene, CDR1 is MNHEY and CDR2 is SMNVEV (reference sequence).